The clone carrying this T cell receptor beta chain was picked up a small number of times. The antigen is undetermined. This sample was taken from a study of early T cells in non-severe SARS-CoV-2 infection. On the study more broadly: Alpha and beta chains were unpaired, from unsorted whole-blood bulk RNA. Study-wide findings and caveats: The study's VDJdb matching favored anti-spike CD8 responses and missed private and CD4 specificities.

Trimming took 4 bases from V and 4 from J, leaving 17 bases between them. The CDR3 is 15 amino acids. Germline V lookup: CDR1 SGHRS, CDR2 YFSETQ. Molecules of cDNA were individually given unique molecular identifiers that were attached to them. TCRdb used MiXCR to reprocess the 5' RACE reads, holding one entry per CDR3 protein. Here the sample spans over 20,000 distinct CDR3 sequences, 4.5% being singletons. The sequenced sample consisted of whole blood. The TCR originated in an adult who was a healthcare worker with PCR-confirmed SARS-CoV-2 infection or an uninfected control (not recorded which). The V and J genes are TRBV5-1 and TRBJ1-2, with D hard to call. CDR3 region: CASSRAETEPYGYTF. CDR3 in DNA: TGCGCCAGCAGCCGTGCTGAGACTGAGCCCTATGGCTACACCTTC. The whole variable domain, remainder taken from reference TRBV5-1 and TRBJ1-2, is KAGVTQTPRYLIKTRGQQVTLSCSPISGHRSVSWYQQTPGQGLQFLFEYFSETQRNKGNFPGRFSGRQFSNSRSEMNVSTLELGDSALYLCASSRAETEPYGYTFGSGTRLTVV.